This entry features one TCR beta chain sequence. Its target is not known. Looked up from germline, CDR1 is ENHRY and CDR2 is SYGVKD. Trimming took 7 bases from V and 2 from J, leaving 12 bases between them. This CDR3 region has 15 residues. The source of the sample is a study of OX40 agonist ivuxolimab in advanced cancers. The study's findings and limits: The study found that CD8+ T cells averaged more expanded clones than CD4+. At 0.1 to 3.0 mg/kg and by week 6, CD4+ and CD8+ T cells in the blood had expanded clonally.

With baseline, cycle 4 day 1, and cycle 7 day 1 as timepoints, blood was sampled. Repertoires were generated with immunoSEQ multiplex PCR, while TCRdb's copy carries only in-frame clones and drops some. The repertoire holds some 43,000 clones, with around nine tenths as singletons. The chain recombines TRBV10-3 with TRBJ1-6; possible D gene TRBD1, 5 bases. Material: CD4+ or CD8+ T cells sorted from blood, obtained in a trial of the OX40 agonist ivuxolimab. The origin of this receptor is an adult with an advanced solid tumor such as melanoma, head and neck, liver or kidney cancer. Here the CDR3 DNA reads TGTGCCATCACACAGGAGGCAGCCTATAATTCACCCCTCCACTTT. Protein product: CAITQEAAYNSPLHF.